The present entry profiles one T cell receptor (beta chain) with its context. This clone's antigen is unknown. Base qualities are not at hand, and no much larger clone is one base apart. This sample is drawn from a study of shared clonotypes between healthy human individuals (dated by TCRdb to the early 2020s). With regard to the full study: The cohort comprised two women and three men aged 18 to 49 years. For each donor, CD4 naive and CD4 memory were each run on three plates, CD8 naive on two plates, and CD8 memory on one plate. Blood TCR repertoires of five healthy adults were deeply sequenced to estimate repertoire size and the extent of clonotype sharing between individuals. Different laboratories and diverse techniques were used to prepare libraries and sequence TCR repertoires, to increase sequencing depth and limit assay-specific biases. Per donor, leukapheresis produced somewhere between about 0.8 and 9 billion PBMCs. The full study reports these points: Sharing across a few donors was observed for around 5% of naive CD4, about 3.2% of naive CD8, 2.3% of memory CD4, and roughly 0.43% of memory CD8 clonotypes. Estimated clonotype richness was generally larger for naive than for memory subsets. The small number of donors limited the genetic and exposure-history diversity represented. Compared with non-shared clonotypes, the clonotypes found in all four sorted-subset donors had higher generation probabilities. Pairwise subsampling indicated that sequencing depth was expected to affect the degree of clonotype sharing among donors. Even with the large sequencing depth, rarefaction of the sorted-subset datasets indicated that sequencing was incomplete. Sampling was limited to blood, and TCR repertoires in tissue likely differ from TCR repertoires in blood.

The germline V gene (reference sequence) provides CDR1 MNHEY and CDR2 SMNVEV. V loses 6 bases, J loses 8 bases, and the germline ends lie 13 bases apart. Counted from cysteine to phenylalanine, this CDR3 has 12 amino acids. Left in the record is the CDR3 DNA by itself, 36 bases read in frame from the first base. The donors were healthy, HIV-negative adults with no recently reported acute infections or vaccinations. All donors were Caucasian adults living in Nashville, Tennessee, USA. CD4+ T cells were enriched through magnetic negative selection, after which naive cells were positively selected on CD45RA and the remaining negative fraction served as the memory subset. Blood was collected by leukapheresis, and PBMCs were isolated by Ficoll-Histopaque density gradient centrifugation and then cryopreserved in liquid nitrogen vapor phase. Analytical flow cytometry was used to check the purity and quantity of every magnetically sorted T cell population. From each sorted fraction, genomic DNA was isolated and quantified by UV absorbance on a Nanodrop 2000c.

Using the deep immunoSEQ assay, multiplex PCR amplified TCR CDR3 regions from genomic DNA. Extracted genomic DNA from each cell subset was spread evenly across all wells of several immunoSEQ 96-well plates, with each plate serving as a replicate. For sorted subsets, around 200 ng genomic DNA, equal to 30,000 to 35,000 T cell genomes, was loaded into each replicate PCR. Purified libraries were quantified with a Qubit 3.0 fluorometer, sized on a Bioanalyzer 2100, and re-quantified with the KAPA Library Quantification kit. Every immunoSEQ 96-well plate was sequenced on a separate single-read 150-cycle Illumina NextSeq 550 flow cell. In the paper's pipeline: Because the immunoSEQ output included only junctional sequences and no quality scores, the filtering could not be the same as the filtering used for full-length reads. Sequences were annotated with PyIR, a Python wrapper for IgBLAST v1.9, and V/J genes and CDR3 were assigned using IMGT germline references. Reads with weak V/J assignments (E-value above 1e-6), missing CDR3, stop codons, out-of-frame junctions, or ambiguous translated residues were removed. V3J clonotypes were defined by identical inferred V gene, J gene, and CDR3 amino acid sequence. Percentage overlap between repertoires was calculated by dividing the number of shared unique clonotypes by the size of the smaller repertoire. RTK rarefaction, the Chao1 estimator, and Recon v2.1 estimates of unobserved clonotypes were used to assess repertoire richness. Generation probabilities for all TCRbeta clonotypes obtained by the gDNA method from a few donors were computed using OLGA. TCRdb limited this immuneACCESS table to in-frame rearrangements with V and J called. A share of clones is missing; checked studies link under half to unresolved V genes, and the rest is unexplained. The V and J calls and clone size were taken over from that table, and D and trimming were inferred from the DNA. This sample has about 2.4 million clones in its table, and roughly 93% of those were observed once. The ten most abundant clones make up roughly 0.36% of the sample.

This receptor was taken from a man aged 18-30 years in good health. Some clones in this sample may be carry-over from other donors' samples. The V and J genes are TRBV27 and TRBJ1-2; the D gene is perhaps TRBD1, from 6 matching bases. Input material: naive CD4+ T cells from PBMCs. This sample's cell subset or site label indicates: CD45RA+ positively selected. The nucleotides are TGTGCCAGCAGATCAGGGGTCGGCGGCTACACCTTC. This gives the protein CASRSGVGGYTF.